The sequence of this TCR beta chain was determined in a study of identifying expanded T cells in peripheral blood. CDR3 length: 14 residues. Germline CDR1 and CDR2: MNHEY and SVGAGI. Trimming removed 6 bases at V and 0 bases at J, with 12 bases between. Healthy donors had no documented immune events, such as infections, while sampled. Measured with immunoSEQ multiplex PCR; TCRdb has only the in-frame clones, and not every one. The sample lists under 95,000 clones; over 75% were seen once. Sequenced material: blood. This receptor was taken from a person between 18 and 75 years old in good health. J is TRBJ2-7 and V is TRBV6-5; D is perhaps TRBD1 (5 bases). This chain's CDR3 is CASRQQAYSYEQYF. CDR3 coding DNA: TGTGCCAGCAGGCAACAGGCCTACTCCTACGAGCAGTACTTC.